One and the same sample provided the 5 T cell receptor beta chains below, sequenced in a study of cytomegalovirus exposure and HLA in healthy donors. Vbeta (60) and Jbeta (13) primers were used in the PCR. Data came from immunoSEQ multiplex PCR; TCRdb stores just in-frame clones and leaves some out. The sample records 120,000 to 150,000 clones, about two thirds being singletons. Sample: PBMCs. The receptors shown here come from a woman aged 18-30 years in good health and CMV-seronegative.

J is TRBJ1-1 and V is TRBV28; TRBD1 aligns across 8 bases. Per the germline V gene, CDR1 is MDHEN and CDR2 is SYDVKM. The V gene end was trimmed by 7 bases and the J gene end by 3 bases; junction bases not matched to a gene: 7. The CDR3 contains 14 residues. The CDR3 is CASKTGGLYTEAFF. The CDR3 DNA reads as TGTGCCAGCAAAACAGGGGGATTATACACTGAAGCTTTCTTT.

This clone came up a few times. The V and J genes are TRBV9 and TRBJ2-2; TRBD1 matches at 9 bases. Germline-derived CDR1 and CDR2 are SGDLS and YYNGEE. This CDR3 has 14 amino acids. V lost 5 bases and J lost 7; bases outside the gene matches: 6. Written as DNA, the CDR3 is TGTGCCAGCAGTGGACAGGGGCGGGTCGGGGAGCTGTTTTTT. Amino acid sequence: CASSGQGRVGELFF.

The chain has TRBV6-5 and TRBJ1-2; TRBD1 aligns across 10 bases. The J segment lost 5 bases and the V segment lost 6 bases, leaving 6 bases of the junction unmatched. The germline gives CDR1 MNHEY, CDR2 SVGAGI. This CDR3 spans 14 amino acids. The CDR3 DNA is TGTGCCAGCAGCCGGGACAGGGGAAGGTATGGCTACACCTTC. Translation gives CASSRDRGRYGYTF.

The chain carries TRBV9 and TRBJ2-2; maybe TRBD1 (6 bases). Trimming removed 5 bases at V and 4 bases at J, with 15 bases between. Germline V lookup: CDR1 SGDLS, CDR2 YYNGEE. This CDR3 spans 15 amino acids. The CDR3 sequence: CASSDPGQRTGELFF. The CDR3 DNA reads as TGTGCCAGCAGTGACCCGGGACAACGCACCGGGGAGCTGTTTTTT.

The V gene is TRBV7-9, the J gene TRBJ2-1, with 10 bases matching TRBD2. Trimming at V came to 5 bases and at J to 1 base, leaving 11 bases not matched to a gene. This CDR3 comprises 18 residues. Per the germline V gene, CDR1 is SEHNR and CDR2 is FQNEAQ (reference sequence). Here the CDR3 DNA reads TGTGCCAGCAGCCGCATCAGCGGGAGGGTAAAGTCCTACAATGAGCAGTTCTTC. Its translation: CASSRISGRVKSYNEQFF.